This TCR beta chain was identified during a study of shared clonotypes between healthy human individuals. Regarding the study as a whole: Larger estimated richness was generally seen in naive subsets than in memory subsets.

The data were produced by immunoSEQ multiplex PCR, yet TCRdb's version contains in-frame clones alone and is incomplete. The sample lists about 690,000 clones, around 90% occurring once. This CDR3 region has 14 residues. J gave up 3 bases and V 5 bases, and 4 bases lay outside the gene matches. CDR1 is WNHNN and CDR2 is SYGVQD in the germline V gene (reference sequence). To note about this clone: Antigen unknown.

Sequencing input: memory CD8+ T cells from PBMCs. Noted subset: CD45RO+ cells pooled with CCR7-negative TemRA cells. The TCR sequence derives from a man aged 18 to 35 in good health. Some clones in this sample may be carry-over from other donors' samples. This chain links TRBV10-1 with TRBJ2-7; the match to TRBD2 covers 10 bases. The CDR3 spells CASSQTSGRYEQYF. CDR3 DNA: TGCGCCAGCAGTCAGACTAGCGGGCGCTACGAGCAGTACTTC.